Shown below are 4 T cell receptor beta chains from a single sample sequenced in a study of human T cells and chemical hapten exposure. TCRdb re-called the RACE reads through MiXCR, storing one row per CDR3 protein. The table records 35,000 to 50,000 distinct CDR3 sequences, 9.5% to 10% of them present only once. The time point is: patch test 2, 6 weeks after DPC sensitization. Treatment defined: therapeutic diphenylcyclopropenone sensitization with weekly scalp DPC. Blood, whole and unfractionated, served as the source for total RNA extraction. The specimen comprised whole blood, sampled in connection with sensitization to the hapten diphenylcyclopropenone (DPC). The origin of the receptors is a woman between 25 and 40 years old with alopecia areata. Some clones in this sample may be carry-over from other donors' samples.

The chain's CDR3 is CASSSETSGVSPSYEQYF. The DNA for the CDR3 is TGTGCCAGCAGCTCTGAGACTAGCGGGGTATCCCCCTCCTACGAGCAGTACTTC. The V and J genes are TRBV13 and TRBJ2-7; TRBD2 agrees at 11 bases. With V trimmed by 4 bases and J by 0 bases, 11 bases remained unmatched. Germline-derived CDR1 and CDR2 are PRHDT and FYEKMQ (reference sequence). The CDR3 loop spans 18 amino acids.

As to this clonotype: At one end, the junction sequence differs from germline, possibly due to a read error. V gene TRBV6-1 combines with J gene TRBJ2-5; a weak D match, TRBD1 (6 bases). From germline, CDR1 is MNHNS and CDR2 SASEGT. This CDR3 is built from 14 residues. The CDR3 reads CVSIDGRGKETQYF. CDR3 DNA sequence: TGTGTCAGCATTGATGGCAGGGGAAAGGAGACCCAGTACTTC.

The CDR3 sequence: CASSFFLETEAFF. DNA of the CDR3: TGTGCCAGCAGCTTTTTCCTGGAGACTGAAGCTTTCTTT. This chain joins TRBV7-8 and TRBJ1-1, with unresolved D. The V and J ends lost 3 bases and 5 bases respectively, with 10 bases between them. The CDR3 is 13 residues long. Germline CDR1 reads SGHVS; CDR2 reads FQNEAQ. Based on the CDR3 plus reference TRBV7-8 and TRBJ1-1, the full variable domain is GAGVSQSPRYKVAKRGQDVALRCDPISGHVSLFWYQQALGQGPEFLTYFQNEAQLDKSGLPSDRFFAERPEGSVSTLKIQRTQQEDSAVYLCASSFFLETEAFFGQGTRLTVV.

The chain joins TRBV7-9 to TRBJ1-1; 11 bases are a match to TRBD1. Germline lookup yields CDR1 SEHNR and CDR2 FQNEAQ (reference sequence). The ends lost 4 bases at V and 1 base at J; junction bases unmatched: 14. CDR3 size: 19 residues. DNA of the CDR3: TGTGCCAGCAGCTCCACCACATTCTCCGGGACAGGGGGGAACACTGAAGCTTTCTTT. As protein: CASSSTTFSGTGGNTEAFF.